The 13 T cell receptor beta chains below come from one sample, sequenced in a study of cytomegalovirus exposure and HLA in healthy donors. The primer mix had 60 Vbeta and 13 Jbeta primers. Sequencing used immunoSEQ multiplex PCR; TCRdb keeps in-frame clones, though not all of them. The sample has about 150,000 clones, 60% to 80% seen once; the top ten hold around 13%. Specimen: PBMCs. The receptors here all came from a man aged 25-45 years in good health and CMV-seropositive.

The chain has TRBV20-1 and TRBJ2-5, with D possibly matching TRBD2 (6 bases). V lost 6 bases and J lost 9, with 14 bases in between. The germline V gene has CDR1 DFQATT and CDR2 SNEGSKA (reference sequence). The CDR3 runs to 11 residues. CDR3 sequence (DNA): TGCAGTGCCCCAGCCCCGGGGGCCCAGTACTTC. Amino acids: CSAPAPGAQYF.

V gene TRBV6-1 combines with J gene TRBJ1-4; unclear D gene. Germline V gives CDR1 MNHNS, CDR2 SASEGT. The CDR3 has 13 residues. With 10 bases removed from V and 5 bases from J, the gap between germline ends came to 14 bases. CDR3 residues: CATTEQINEKLFF. DNA of the CDR3: TGTGCCACCACCGAACAGATAAATGAAAAACTGTTTTTT.

The rearrangement links TRBV2 to TRBJ2-7; D call uncertain. The CDR3 runs to 14 residues. Germline CDR1 and CDR2: SNHLY and FYNNEI. Trimming shortened V by 11 bases and J by 4 bases, and 21 bases separated the two germline ends. The CDR3 loop is CAGRSRVVNYEQYF. The CDR3 DNA sequence: TGTGCCGGCCGGAGCCGGGTTGTAAATTACGAGCAGTACTTC.

This clone was counted once. The chain carries TRBV11-3 and TRBJ2-3, with TRBD2 matching 11 bases. From germline, CDR1 is SGHNT and CDR2 YENEEA. J gave up 4 bases and V 5 bases, and 8 bases lay outside the gene matches. The CDR3 loop spans 16 amino acids. The CDR3 sequence is CASSPGASGRSDTQYF. The CDR3, as DNA: TGTGCCAGCAGCCCCGGGGCTAGCGGGAGGTCAGATACGCAGTATTTT.

J is TRBJ2-3 and V is TRBV9; 8 nucleotides line up with TRBD2. Looked up from germline, CDR1 is SGDLS and CDR2 is YYNGEE. The CDR3 contains 15 residues. With 5 bases clipped from V and 4 bases from J, the junction kept 9 bases outside the gene matches. CDR3 protein: CASSRSGSLPDTQYF. Here the CDR3 DNA reads TGTGCCAGCAGTCGAAGCGGGAGTTTGCCAGATACGCAGTATTTT.

The chain uses TRBV6-5 and TRBJ2-7, with D possibly TRBD1 on 6 matching bases. Germline V gene lookup returns CDR1 MNHEY and CDR2 SVGAGI. The V end was cut by 5 bases, the J end by 4 bases, with 18 bases between. This CDR3 contains 15 residues. Here the CDR3 reads CASSGFVGDIYEQYF. CDR3 sequence (DNA): TGTGCCAGCAGTGGATTCGTAGGGGACATTTACGAGCAGTACTTC.

V and J are TRBV7-9 and TRBJ2-1; D is undetermined. From germline, CDR1 is SEHNR and CDR2 FQNEAQ (reference sequence). Trimming took 5 bases from V and 5 from J, leaving 13 bases between them. This CDR3 is built from 14 residues. CDR3 nucleotides: TGTGCCAGCAGCCTGACTGGCCCTAACAATGAGCAGTTCTTC. It specifies CASSLTGPNNEQFF.

J is TRBJ2-3 and V is TRBV5-4; a weak D match, TRBD2 (6 bases). V was cut by 3 bases and J by 4 bases, with 15 bases left in between. Per germline, CDR1 SGHNT and CDR2 YYREEE (reference sequence). The CDR3 loop spans 15 amino acids. The CDR3 protein is CASSSVGTHADTQYF. CDR3 sequence (DNA): TGTGCCAGCAGCTCAGTGGGGACTCACGCAGATACGCAGTATTTT.

The chain links TRBV6-5 to TRBJ1-1, with TRBD1 matching over 7 bases. The germline V gene has CDR1 MNHEY and CDR2 SVGAGI. The length of the CDR3 is 15 residues. V shed 6 bases, J shed 2 bases, and the junction held 9 bases outside the gene matches. The CDR3 region is CASRPQGQLNTEAFF. CDR3 sequence (DNA): TGTGCCAGCAGGCCCCAGGGACAGCTTAACACTGAAGCTTTCTTT.

The CDR3 DNA sequence: TGTGCCAGCAGCTTAGGTCCAGCCACCGGGACAGGCACGCAGTATTTT. It codes for CASSLGPATGTGTQYF. J is TRBJ2-3 and V is TRBV7-8; 8 bases line up with TRBD1. The germline V gene encodes CDR1 SGHVS and CDR2 FQNEAQ. After removal of 1 base from V and 9 bases from J, the junction contained 12 bases not matched to a gene. The CDR3 sequence is 16 residues long.

This chain uses TRBV19 with TRBJ1-5, with 10 bases that match TRBD1. Unmatched junction bases numbered 9, after V lost 2 bases and J lost 11 bases. The length of the CDR3 is 15 residues. In germline, CDR1 is LNHDA, CDR2 SQIVND (reference sequence). CDR3 in DNA: TGTGCCAGTAGTATACCGGGGACAGGGGTCAGGGCCCAGCATTTT. Its translation: CASSIPGTGVRAQHF.

V usage is TRBV5-5 and J usage is TRBJ2-7; perhaps TRBD2 as D (6 bases). V was clipped by 5 bases and J by 2 bases, with 17 bases between them. The length of the CDR3 is 15 residues. Germline lookup yields CDR1 SGHKS and CDR2 YYEKEE (reference sequence). Written as DNA, the CDR3 is TGTGCCAGCAGTTATATAGCGGCACGTACCTACGAGCAGTACTTC. Translation gives CASSYIAARTYEQYF. Variable domain in full (rest from reference TRBV5-5 and TRBJ2-7): DAGVTQSPTHLIKTRGQQVTLRCSPISGHKSVSWYQQVLGQGPQFIFQYYEKEERGRGNFPDRFSARQFPNYSSELNVNALLLGDSALYLCASSYIAARTYEQYFGPGTRLTVT.

The J gene is TRBJ1-2, the V gene TRBV6-5; tentatively, D is TRBD1 (5 bases). Per the germline V gene, CDR1 is MNHEY and CDR2 is SVGAGI. The CDR3 runs to 14 residues. V dropped 1 base and J dropped 8 bases, with 14 bases sitting between them. This CDR3 reads CASSYYPGQGGYTF. The DNA for the CDR3 is TGTGCCAGCAGTTACTACCCAGGGCAAGGGGGCTACACCTTC.